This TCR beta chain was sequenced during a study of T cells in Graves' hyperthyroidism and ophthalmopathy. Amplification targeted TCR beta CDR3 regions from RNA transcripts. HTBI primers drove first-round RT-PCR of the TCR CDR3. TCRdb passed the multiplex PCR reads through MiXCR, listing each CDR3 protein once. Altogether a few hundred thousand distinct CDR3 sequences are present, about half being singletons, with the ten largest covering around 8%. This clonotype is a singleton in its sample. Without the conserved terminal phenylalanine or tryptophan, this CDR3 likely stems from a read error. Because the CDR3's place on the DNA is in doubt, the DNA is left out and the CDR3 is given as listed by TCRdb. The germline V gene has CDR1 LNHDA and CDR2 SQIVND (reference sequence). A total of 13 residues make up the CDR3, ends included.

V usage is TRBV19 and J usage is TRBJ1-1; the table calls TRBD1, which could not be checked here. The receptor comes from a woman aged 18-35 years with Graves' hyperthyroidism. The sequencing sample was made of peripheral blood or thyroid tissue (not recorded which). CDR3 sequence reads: CASKKDRGTEALV.